The 4 T cell receptor beta chains presented below share a single source sample, sequenced in a study of spatial heterogeneity in lung cancer. Each CDR3 protein gets one entry after TCRdb re-called the 5' RACE reads with MiXCR. The repertoire holds about 120,000 distinct CDR3 sequences, with roughly an eighth as singletons. The time point was: blood at routine non-recurrence follow-up after resection. Sequencing covered unsorted whole RNA taken from tumor, nontumor lung or frozen PBMC. The source was PBMCs, collected at follow-up. The receptors were gathered from a male donor with early-stage non-small cell lung cancer.

For the CDR3, the DNA is TGTGCCAGCAGCTCGGACAGTGCCCAAGAGACCCAGTACTTC. Encoded protein: CASSSDSAQETQYF. The rearrangement uses TRBV7-2 and TRBJ2-5, with D tentatively TRBD1 (6 bases). CDR3 length equals 14 residues. Germline CDR1 is SGHTA and CDR2 is FQGNSA. With 4 bases removed from V and 1 base from J, the gap between germline ends came to 10 bases.

This chain links TRBV11-2 with TRBJ2-1; TRBD2 agrees at 7 bases. The germline CDR1 and CDR2 sequences are SGHAT and FQNNGV. The J segment lost 4 bases and the V segment lost 5 bases, leaving 8 bases of the junction unmatched. The CDR3 loop spans 15 amino acids. Here the CDR3 DNA reads TGTGCCAGCAGCACCGAGGGACTACCGTACAATGAGCAGTTCTTC. Amino acids: CASSTEGLPYNEQFF.

This clonotype was counted once. The rearrangement uses TRBV25-1 and TRBJ2-7; D could derive from TRBD1 or TRBD2 (5 bases each). This CDR3 region has 13 residues. V was cut by 2 bases and J by 6 bases, with 11 bases left in between. Germline V gene lookup returns CDR1 MGHDK and CDR2 SYGVNS. This CDR3 is CASSEPRGGEQYF. Here the CDR3 DNA reads TGTGCCAGCAGTGAACCCCGGGGCGGCGAGCAGTACTTC.

The chain uses TRBV24-1 and TRBJ1-5, with D unclear. The V end was cut by 9 bases, the J end by 2 bases, with 10 bases between. Looked up from germline, CDR1 is KGHDR and CDR2 is SFDVKD. The CDR3 is made up of 13 amino acids. The CDR3 coding sequence is TGTGCCACCCCTTCGCCCCGCAATCAGCCCCAGCATTTT. Its protein is CATPSPRNQPQHF.